A selection of T cell receptor beta chains follows, all from one sample in a study of T-cell memory formation after mild COVID-19. MiXCR was run by TCRdb on the 5' RACE reads, yielding one entry per CDR3 protein. The sample consists of over 350,000 distinct CDR3 sequences, approximately 24% of them appearing once. Sequencing used PBMCs or a T cell subset sorted from them (not recorded which). All receptors derive from an adult woman who had mild COVID-19 (a few samples of this study predate the infection). Cell type and time point are not known. Each CDR3 is given with its conserved first and last residue. Some rows mark clone size as missing; the rest say once, few, many or name a class of expanded clone.

J gene	clone size	V gene	CDR3 protein
TRBJ2-3	many	TRBV12-3/TRBV12-4	CASSLGTTDTQYF
TRBJ2-1	many	TRBV5-1	CASNEGGFPYNEQFF
TRBJ1-4	.	TRBV7-9	CASSLESGGNEKLFF
TRBJ2-2	.	TRBV18	CASSPRQANTGELFF
TRBJ2-7	many	TRBV2	CASSEGSYEQYF
TRBJ2-1	few	TRBV12-3/TRBV12-4	CASNRVYNEQFF
TRBJ2-1	.	TRBV7-3	CASSLIPSDSLRFF
TRBJ2-2	.	TRBV7-3	CASSLSSVGLTGELFF
TRBJ2-5	.	TRBV3-1	CASTLGTGWDQYF
TRBJ2-5	.	TRBV7-9	CASSHPDKRETQYF
TRBJ2-1	few	TRBV6-4	CASSDSVGLPQFF
TRBJ1-2	few	TRBV19	CASSIPGTDYGYTF
TRBJ2-2	.	TRBV27	CASSLPGSLGELFF
TRBJ2-2	.	TRBV6-4	CASSVRAGSNTGELFF